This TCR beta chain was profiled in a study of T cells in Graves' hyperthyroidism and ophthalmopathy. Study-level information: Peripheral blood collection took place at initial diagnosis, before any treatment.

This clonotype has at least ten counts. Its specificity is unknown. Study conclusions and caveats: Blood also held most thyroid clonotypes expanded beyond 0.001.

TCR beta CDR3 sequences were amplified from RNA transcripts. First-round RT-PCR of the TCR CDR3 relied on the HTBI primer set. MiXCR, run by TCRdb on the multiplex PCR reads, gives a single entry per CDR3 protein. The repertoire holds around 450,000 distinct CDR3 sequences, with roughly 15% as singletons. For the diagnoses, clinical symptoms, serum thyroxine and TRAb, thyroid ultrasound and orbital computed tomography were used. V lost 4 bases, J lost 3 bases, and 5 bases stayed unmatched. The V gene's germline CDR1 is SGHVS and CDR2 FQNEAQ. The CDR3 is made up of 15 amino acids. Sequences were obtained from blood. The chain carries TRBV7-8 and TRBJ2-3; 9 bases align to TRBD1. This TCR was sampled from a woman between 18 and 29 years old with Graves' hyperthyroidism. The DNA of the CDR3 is TGTGCCAGCAGCTCATACAGGGGGCGAACAGATACGCAGTATTTT. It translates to CASSSYRGRTDTQYF. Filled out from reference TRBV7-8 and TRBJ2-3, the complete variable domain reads GAGVSQSPRYKVAKRGQDVALRCDPISGHVSLFWYQQALGQGPEFLTYFQNEAQLDKSGLPSDRFFAERPEGSVSTLKIQRTQQEDSAVYLCASSSYRGRTDTQYFGPGTRLTVL.